This T cell receptor (beta chain) originates from a study of blood T cell repertoires in COVID-19. The CDR3 has 13 residues. Trimming left V 2 bases short and J 8 bases short, with 9 bases between. This clone was counted between two and nine times. Data came from immunoSEQ multiplex PCR; TCRdb stores just in-frame clones and leaves some out. The sample carries some 180,000 clones, about 85% recorded once. The chain carries TRBV12-3 or TRBV12-4 and TRBJ1-4; TRBD1 might be the D (6 bases). The TCR comes from a man aged 35 to 55 who had recovered from COVID-19. Sequencing used PBMCs or T cells enriched from blood (not recorded which). The CDR3 reads CASSLNRGEKLFF. CDR3 coding DNA: TGTGCCAGCAGTTTAAATAGGGGGGAAAAACTGTTTTTT.